This TCR beta chain was sequenced for a study of T cells in Graves' hyperthyroidism and ophthalmopathy. Germline CDR1 SGHRS, CDR2 YFSETQ. The CDR3 consists of 14 residues. V shed 4 bases and J shed 2 bases, with 12 bases lying between them. The CDR3 regions of TCR beta were amplified from RNA transcripts. HTBI primers were used for first-round RT-PCR of the TCR CDR3. TCRdb re-analysed the multiplex PCR reads in MiXCR, keeping a single row per CDR3 protein. The sample holds fewer than 450,000 distinct CDR3 sequences, about 18% seen once. The TCR sequence derives from a woman aged 30 to 39 with Graves' hyperthyroidism that later progressed to Graves' ophthalmopathy. This rearrangement joins TRBV5-1 to TRBJ2-5, with D perhaps given as TRBD1 or TRBD2 (5 bases each). The source material was blood. CDR3 DNA sequence: TGCGCCAGCAGCACGGGGACGGGGCAAGAGACCCAGTACTTC. This sequence encodes CASSTGTGQETQYF.